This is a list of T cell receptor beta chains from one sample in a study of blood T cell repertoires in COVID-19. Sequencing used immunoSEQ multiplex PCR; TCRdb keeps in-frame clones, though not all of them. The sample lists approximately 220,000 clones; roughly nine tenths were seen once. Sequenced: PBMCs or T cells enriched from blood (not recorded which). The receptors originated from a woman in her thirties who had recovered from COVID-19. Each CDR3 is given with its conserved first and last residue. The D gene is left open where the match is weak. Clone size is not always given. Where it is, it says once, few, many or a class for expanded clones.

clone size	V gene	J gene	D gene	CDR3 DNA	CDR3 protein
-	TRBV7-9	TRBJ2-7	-	TGTGCCAGCAGCTTAAGTGCGTCCGAGCAGTACTTC	CASSLSASEQYF
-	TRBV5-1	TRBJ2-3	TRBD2	TGCGCCAGCAGCTTGTGGTCCTCTAGCGGGGGGGCAGATACGCAGTATTTT	CASSLWSSSGGADTQYF
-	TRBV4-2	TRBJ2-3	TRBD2	TGTGCCAGCAGCCCCGCTGGACTAGCCCGTTTCCCAGATACGCAGTATTTT	CASSPAGLARFPDTQYF
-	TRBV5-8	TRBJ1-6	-	TGTGCCAGCAAGCTACCCTTCCATTCACCCCTCCACTTT	CASKLPFHSPLHF
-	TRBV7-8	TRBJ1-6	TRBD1	TGTGCCAGCAGCTTCAGGGGGACAGGGGACTCACCCCTCCACTTT	CASSFRGTGDSPLHF
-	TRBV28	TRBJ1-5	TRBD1	TGTGCCAGCAGTTTATTAGGGGGCCAGCCCCAGCATTTT	CASSLLGGQPQHF
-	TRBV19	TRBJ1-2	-	TGTGCCAGTAGTATAAGGGGCCCGGGCGGCTACACCTTC	CASSIRGPGGYTF
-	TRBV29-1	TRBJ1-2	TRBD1	TGCAGCGTTGTGGACAGGGGTAACTATGGCTACACCTTC	CSVVDRGNYGYTF
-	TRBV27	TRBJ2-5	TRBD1	TGTGCCAGCAGTGGACACAGGGGTCAAGAGACCCAGTACTTC	CASSGHRGQETQYF
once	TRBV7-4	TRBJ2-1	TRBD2	TGTGCCAGCAGCCAGCAGCTTTGGACTAGCGGGGAGACCTTAGGTTCCTACAATGAGCAGTTCTTC	CASSQQLWTSGETLGSYNEQFF
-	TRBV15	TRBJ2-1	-	TGTGCCACCAGCAGAGATTTCGGGGTTGATGAGCAGTTCTTC	CATSRDFGVDEQFF
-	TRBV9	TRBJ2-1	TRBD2	TGTGCCAGCAGCGTAGACCCTAGCGGGGTTTACAATGAGCAGTTCTTC	CASSVDPSGVYNEQFF
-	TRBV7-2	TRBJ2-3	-	TGTGCCAGCAGCTCGACCCCGGGGGTTTTCACAGATACGCAGTATTTT	CASSSTPGVFTDTQYF
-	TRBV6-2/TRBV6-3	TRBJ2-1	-	TGTGCCAGCAGTTACTATACGGGAACCTACAATGAGCAGTTCTTC	CASSYYTGTYNEQFF
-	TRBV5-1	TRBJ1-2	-	TGCGCCAGCAGCTTGGCCTCTTCCGCCCTCGCGGGTGGCTACACCTTC	CASSLASSALAGGYTF
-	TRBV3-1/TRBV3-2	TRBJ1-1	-	TGTGCCAGCAGCCAGGGAGGCTGGGATGAAGCTTTCTTT	CASSQGGWDEAFF
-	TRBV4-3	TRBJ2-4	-	TGCGCCAGCAGCCAAAGGGCCCTCGCGACAGGAAACATTCAGTACTTC	CASSQRALATGNIQYF
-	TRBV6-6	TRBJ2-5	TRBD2	TGTGCCAGCAGTCCATCGGAGCGGGGGACCCAGTACTTC	CASSPSERGTQYF
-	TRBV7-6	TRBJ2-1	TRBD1	TGTGCCAGCAGCTTAATTGTGAGGGGGCCCTACAATGAGCAGTTCTTC	CASSLIVRGPYNEQFF
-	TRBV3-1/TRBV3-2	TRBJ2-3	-	TGTGCCAGCAGCCAAGATTTTGGGGCACAAGATACGCAGTATTTT	CASSQDFGAQDTQYF
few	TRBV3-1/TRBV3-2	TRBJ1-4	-	TGTGCCAGCAGCCAAGATTTAACAGGGTATAATGAAAAACTGTTTTTT	CASSQDLTGYNEKLFF
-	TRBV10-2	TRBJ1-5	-	TGCGCCAGCCTCCAGCCAGGGCGACAGCCCCAGCATTTT	CASLQPGRQPQHF
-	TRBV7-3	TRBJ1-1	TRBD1	TGTGCCAGCAACCGACAGGGCAGAAACACTGAAGCTTTCTTT	CASNRQGRNTEAFF